This entry is about one TCR beta chain. Its antigen is currently unknown. This CDR3 is missing its conserved last phenylalanine or tryptophan, likely due to a read error. These data belong to a study of tumor-infiltrating lymphocytes in primary liver carcinoma. V was clipped by 6 bases and J by 7 bases; unmatched bases: 7. Germline lookup yields CDR1 SGHAT and CDR2 FQNNGV. The CDR3 has 14 residues. TCR beta cDNA was made from 400 to 600 ng total RNA with a constant-region primer. Three nested multiplex PCR rounds, a slightly modified ARM-PCR, produced the libraries for TCR beta. TRBV1-TRBV30 forward primers paired with a C-beta reverse primer drove the first two PCR rounds, about 11 cycles each. In TCRdb, the multiplex PCR reads were re-called with MiXCR into one record per CDR3 protein. The top ten hold around 8.2% of the sample, which has 100,000 to 150,000 distinct CDR3 sequences, 64% seen once. The roughly 17-32 mg bulk tissue piece was not sorted before simultaneous RNA and DNA extraction. The cohort consisted of patients whose primary liver carcinoma was surgically resected. Every tumor contributed samples taken at five separate regions.

Overall study findings and caveats: Just about 7-24% of leading clones were found in every one of five regions.

The clonotype was recovered from a woman in her sixties with primary liver carcinoma and hepatitis B virus infection. The source material was liver tumor tissue from sampling region 3. Described subset: tumor region T3, left-lateral pole. The rearrangement joins TRBV11-2 to TRBJ2-3; 10 bases align to TRBD1. CDR3 residues: CASRLRQGANTQYY. In nucleotides, the CDR3 is TGTGCCAGCAGACTACGACAGGGGGCGAATACGCAGTATTAT.